This TCR beta chain comes out of a study of tumour-infiltrating T cells in Burkitt lymphoma. Across the study: Overall and progression-free survival were predicted by productive clonality.

CDR1 is LNHDA, CDR2 SQIVND, per germline (reference sequence). This CDR3 contains 13 residues. V was shortened by 6 bases and J by 2 bases, with 8 bases between the two germline ends. Assay: immunoSEQ multiplex PCR; the TCRdb copy retains only in-frame clones and omits some. This table holds 11,000 to 15,000 clones, about 31% found once. Sequences were obtained from tumor tissue. The gene calls are TRBV19 and TRBJ1-5, with a tentative D call TRBD1 (5 bases). The TCR comes from a human donor with diffuse large B-cell lymphoma. This chain's CDR3 is CASRWGGNQPQHF. The CDR3 bases are TGTGCCAGTAGGTGGGGGGGCAATCAGCCCCAGCATTTT.